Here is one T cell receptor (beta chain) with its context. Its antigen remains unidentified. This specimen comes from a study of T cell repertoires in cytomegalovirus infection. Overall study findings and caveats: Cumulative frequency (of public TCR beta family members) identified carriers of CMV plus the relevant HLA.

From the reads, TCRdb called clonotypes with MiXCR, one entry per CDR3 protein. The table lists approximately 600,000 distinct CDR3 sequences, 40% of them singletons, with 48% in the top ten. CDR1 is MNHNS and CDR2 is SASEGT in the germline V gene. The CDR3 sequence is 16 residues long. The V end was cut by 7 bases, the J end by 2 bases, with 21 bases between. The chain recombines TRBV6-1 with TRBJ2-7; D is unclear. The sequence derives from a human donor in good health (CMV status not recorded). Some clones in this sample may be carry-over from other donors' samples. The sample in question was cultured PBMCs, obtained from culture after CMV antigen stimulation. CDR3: CASTSPPRVATYEQYF. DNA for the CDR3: TGTGCCAGCACCAGCCCCCCAAGAGTGGCAACCTACGAGCAGTACTTC.